The sequence of this T cell receptor beta chain was determined in a study of metastatic and nonmetastatic thyroid tumors. Background on the study: Repertoires of blood and of tissue (tumor or nodule) from malignant and benign thyroid patients were compared. Regarding the study as a whole: Malignant thyroid tumors reportedly had TCR beta diversity that was significantly higher than in benign nodules, in blood and tumor.

Original processing methods: Using the CDR3 differences seen across clinicopathological groups, the authors built a distant-metastasis classifier for papillary thyroid cancer, which was meant to discriminate distant-metastatic patients. MiXCR was used by TCRdb to re-call the PCR reads. TCRdb's processing, not the study's, gives the V and J calls here. Among about 38,000 clones listed, less than 50% were seen once. With regard to this clone: Its matching antigen is unknown.

No patient received treatment before thyroid surgery. The CDR3 is 16 residues long. After removal of 2 bases from V and 2 bases from J, the junction contained 12 bases not matched to a gene. Germline V gene sequence: CDR1 DFQATT, CDR2 SNEGSKA (reference sequence). The clonotype was recovered from a male donor with papillary thyroid cancer or a benign thyroid nodule (not recorded which). Some clones in this sample may be carry-over from other donors' samples. The V gene is TRBV20-1, the J gene TRBJ2-7; TRBD2 aligns across 7 bases. Source material: tumor tissue. CDR3 protein: CSARYPTGLDPYEQYF. CDR3 sequence (DNA): TGCAGTGCTAGATACCCGACCGGACTAGACCCCTACGAGCAGTACTTC.